These 21 T cell receptor beta chains were sequenced from one sample in a study of blood T cell repertoires in COVID-19. Clones were read by immunoSEQ multiplex PCR, and TCRdb kept only the in-frame ones, dropping some. The data contain about 160,000 clones, around 87% of them singletons. The sample consisted of peripheral blood. The receptors were sampled from a man younger than 35 with COVID-19, enrolled during active disease.

The V call is TRBV19, the J call TRBJ2-1; D not resolved. Trimming removed 5 bases at V and 10 bases at J, with 18 bases between. Looked up from germline, CDR1 is LNHDA and CDR2 is SQIVND (reference sequence). The length of the CDR3 is 14 residues. The CDR3 region is CASSSPEKRYEQFF. Here the CDR3 DNA reads TGTGCCAGTAGTTCTCCGGAAAAGCGATACGAGCAGTTCTTC.

This sequence joins TRBV19 and TRBJ1-5; TRBD1 is a possible D gene (5 bases). This CDR3 is built from 12 residues. V was shortened by 7 bases and J by 1 base, with 5 bases between the two germline ends. The germline CDR1 and CDR2 sequences are LNHDA and SQIVND (reference sequence). CDR3 in amino acids: CASNRSNQPQHF. CDR3 in DNA: TGTGCCAGTAACAGGAGCAATCAGCCCCAGCATTTT.

This chain connects TRBV5-4 to TRBJ1-1, with D hard to call. Germline lookup yields CDR1 SGHNT and CDR2 YYREEE (reference sequence). The CDR3 spans 15 residues. V lost 3 bases to trimming and J lost 0 bases, with 12 bases between them. The CDR3 DNA reads TGTGCCAGCAGCTCCCGCGGGCCCATGAACACTGAAGCTTTCTTT. Its translation is CASSSRGPMNTEAFF.

This chain connects TRBV28 to TRBJ2-7; possibly TRBD2 for D (6 bases). This CDR3 has 10 residues. V lost 11 bases and J 4 bases, leaving 9 bases between the germline ends. Germline V gives CDR1 MDHEN, CDR2 SYDVKM. In DNA form, the CDR3 reads TGTGCCGCTGGGGGGTACGAGCAGTACTTC. It translates to CAAGGYEQYF.

This sequence joins TRBV10-3 and TRBJ2-5, with TRBD2 matching over 7 bases. The CDR3 extends over 13 amino acids. In germline, CDR1 is ENHRY, CDR2 SYGVKD. Losses at the gene ends were 6 bases for V and 7 bases for J; bases not matched to a gene: 8. CDR3 nucleotide sequence: TGTGCCATCAGCGCTAGCGGCCTTTTGACCCAGTACTTC. Encoded protein: CAISASGLLTQYF.

This clone was seen just once. The V gene is TRBV7-9, the J gene TRBJ2-3; D may be TRBD1 (6 bases). The CDR3 length is 14 residues. V lost 5 bases, J lost 3 bases, and 12 bases lay in between. CDR1 is SEHNR, CDR2 FQNEAQ, per germline (reference sequence). CDR3 coding DNA: TGTGCCAGCAGCCTCCAGGGGCGGACAGATACGCAGTATTTT. Protein sequence: CASSLQGRTDTQYF.

The chain is built from TRBV11-2 and TRBJ2-1; 9 bases are a match to TRBD1. Germline V gene lookup returns CDR1 SGHAT and CDR2 FQNNGV. The CDR3 is made up of 16 amino acids. V dropped 2 bases and J dropped 5; count of bases not matched to a gene: 7. The CDR3 DNA reads TGTGCCAGCAGCTTAAGGGGACAGGGACTGCACAATGAGCAGTTCTTC. This sequence encodes CASSLRGQGLHNEQFF.

CDR3 region: CASSLGLAAGNEQFF. In nucleotides, the CDR3 is TGTGCCAGCAGTTTAGGACTAGCGGCCGGCAATGAGCAGTTCTTC. The V and J genes are TRBV27 and TRBJ2-1, with TRBD2 identical over 10 bases. The germline CDR1 and CDR2 sequences are MNHEY and SMNVEV (reference sequence). This CDR3 spans 15 amino acids. Trimming cost V 2 bases and J 6 bases; bases outside gene matches: 4.

This clone was recorded once. The chain has TRBV6-2 or TRBV6-3 and TRBJ2-5; 10 bases agree with TRBD2. After removal of 6 bases from V and 0 bases from J, the junction contained 13 bases not matched to a gene. From germline, CDR1 is MNHEY and CDR2 SVGEGT. This CDR3 has 18 residues. The CDR3 loop is CASSRRPGTSVYQETQYF. The CDR3 nucleotides are TGTGCCAGCAGCCGAAGACCCGGGACTAGCGTGTACCAAGAGACCCAGTACTTC.

The CDR3 loop reads CASSLDQYKTDTQYF. For the CDR3, the DNA is TGTGCCAGCAGCTTAGATCAATACAAAACAGATACGCAGTATTTT. The V and J genes are TRBV11-2 and TRBJ2-3, with D hard to call. Germline values: CDR1 SGHAT, CDR2 FQNNGV. Trimming removed 0 bases from V and 3 bases from J, with 10 bases in between. The CDR3 has 15 amino acids.

The chain has TRBV10-2 and TRBJ2-1; no firm D call. CDR3 size: 16 residues. Germline CDR1 is WSHSY and CDR2 is SAAADI. V was clipped by 4 bases and J by 1 base, with 14 bases between them. The CDR3 reads CASSGSTFLSYNEQFF. The CDR3 nucleotides read TGCGCCAGCAGTGGATCGACATTCTTATCCTACAATGAGCAGTTCTTC.

This clone came up once. V gene TRBV9 combines with J gene TRBJ2-7, with a weak D call TRBD1 (6 bases). V gave up 3 bases and J gave up 7 bases, with 14 bases separating them. CDR3 length: 13 residues. Germline V gene data show CDR1 as SGDLS and CDR2 as YYNGEE. CDR3 sequence (DNA): TGTGCCAGCAGCGGCCTTAGGGGGAGTGAGCAGTACTTC. Translating gives CASSGLRGSEQYF.

The genes are TRBV6-2 or TRBV6-3 and TRBJ2-7; D unclear. Germline V gene data show CDR1 as MNHEY and CDR2 as SVGEGT. V was trimmed by 2 bases and J by 1 base, leaving 12 bases between them. CDR3 size: 15 residues. CDR3 region: CASSYGQPKSYEQYF. For the CDR3, the DNA is TGTGCCAGCAGTTACGGGCAGCCCAAATCCTACGAGCAGTACTTC.

The chain is built from TRBV29-1 and TRBJ1-2; the match to TRBD1 covers 9 bases. Losses at the gene ends were 4 bases for V and 7 bases for J; bases not matched to a gene: 13. Per germline, CDR1 SQVTM and CDR2 ANQGSEA. The CDR3 spans 15 residues. The CDR3 DNA is TGCAGCGTTGGGGGGCTGTGGGACAGGGATGGTGGCTACACCTTC. Amino acids: CSVGGLWDRDGGYTF.

This chain uses TRBV6-2 or TRBV6-3 with TRBJ2-1, with 11 bases that match TRBD2. Germline CDR1 is MNHEY and CDR2 is SVGEGT. The J segment lost 3 bases and the V segment lost 4 bases, leaving 8 bases of the junction unmatched. The CDR3 totals 17 residues. The CDR3 loop is CASSSRLAGFGYNEQFF. The DNA of the CDR3 is TGTGCCAGCAGTTCCAGACTAGCGGGATTCGGCTACAATGAGCAGTTCTTC.

Here the CDR3 DNA reads TGTGCCAGCAGTGGGACACGCGCCAATGAGCAGTTCTTC. Translating gives CASSGTRANEQFF. The chain has TRBV2 and TRBJ2-1; perhaps TRBD1 as D (5 bases). Between the trimmed V and J ends, which lost 4 bases and 6 bases, there was a span of 10 bases. The V gene's germline CDR1 is SNHLY and CDR2 FYNNEI. The CDR3 is 13 residues long.

The chain couples TRBV7-8 to TRBJ2-1; 7 bases align to TRBD2. This CDR3 is 14 amino acids long. From germline, CDR1 is SGHVS and CDR2 FQNEAQ. The ends lost 1 base at V and 7 bases at J; junction bases unmatched: 4. CDR3 loop: CASSLGAGGNEQFF. CDR3 DNA sequence: TGTGCCAGCAGCTTAGGGGCCGGGGGGAATGAGCAGTTCTTC.

This clone was recorded only once. The chain links TRBV11-2 to TRBJ2-2; D is ambiguous. V lost 1 base, J lost 0 bases, and 6 bases lay in between. The CDR3 covers 15 residues. From germline, CDR1 is SGHAT and CDR2 FQNNGV. This CDR3 is CASSLGHTNTGELFF. CDR3 in DNA: TGTGCCAGCAGCTTAGGGCATACGAACACCGGGGAGCTGTTTTTT.

The rearrangement joins TRBV7-2 to TRBJ1-4, with TRBD1 matching over 9 bases. V dropped 5 bases and J dropped 7; count of bases not matched to a gene: 11. In germline, CDR1 is SGHTA, CDR2 FQGNSA. The CDR3 runs to 16 residues. For the CDR3, the DNA is TGTGCCAGCAGCCCCCAGTTAACAGGGGGCGGTGAAAAACTGTTTTTT. It codes for CASSPQLTGGGEKLFF. Full variable domain (outside the CDR3, taken from reference TRBV7-2 and TRBJ1-4): GAGVSQSPSNKVTEKGKDVELRCDPISGHTALYWYRQSLGQGLEFLIYFQGNSAPDKSGLPSDRFSAERTGGSVSTLTIQRTQQEDSAVYLCASSPQLTGGGEKLFFGSGTQLSVL.

This rearrangement joins TRBV7-9 to TRBJ2-3; 8 bases agree with TRBD2. The V segment lost 5 bases and the J segment 5 bases; nucleotides outside the gene matches: 9. Germline V gives CDR1 SEHNR, CDR2 FQNEAQ (reference sequence). The CDR3 covers 15 residues. CDR3 sequence: CASSPALAGGDTQYF. For the CDR3, the DNA is TGTGCCAGCAGCCCGGCCCTGGCGGGAGGAGATACGCAGTATTTT.

The CDR3 is CATGRGDHEQYF. CDR3 nucleotide sequence: TGTGCCACCGGGAGAGGAGACCACGAGCAGTACTTC. V is TRBV28 and J is TRBJ2-7; D is perhaps TRBD2 (6 bases). This CDR3 spans 12 amino acids. CDR1 MDHEN and CDR2 SYDVKM come from the germline V gene. Trimming shortened V by 10 bases and J by 5 bases, and 15 bases separated the two germline ends.